A single sample is the source of the 9 T cell receptor beta chains below, sequenced in a study of T-cell memory formation after mild COVID-19. TCRdb re-analysed the 5' RACE reads in MiXCR, keeping a single row per CDR3 protein. Here the sample spans 250,000 to 300,000 distinct CDR3 sequences, around 15% being singletons. Sequencing was performed on PBMCs or a T cell subset sorted from them (not recorded which). The source is a man younger than 35 who had mild COVID-19 (a few samples of this study predate the infection). Cell type and time point are not known.

This clonotype was found a few times. The J gene is TRBJ1-4, the V gene TRBV7-9; TRBD1 matches at 8 bases. The V gene end was trimmed by 3 bases and the J gene end by 9 bases; junction bases not matched to a gene: 3. CDR1 is SEHNR and CDR2 is FQNEAQ in the germline V gene (reference sequence). This CDR3 is built from 13 residues. CDR3 residues: CASSFPGGKKLFF. The DNA of the CDR3 is TGTGCCAGCAGCTTCCCAGGGGGCAAAAAACTGTTTTTT. Full variable domain (outside the CDR3, taken from reference TRBV7-9 and TRBJ1-4): DTGVSQNPRHKITKRGQNVTFRCDPISEHNRLYWYRQTLGQGPEFLTYFQNEAQLEKSRLLSDRFSAERPKGSFSTLEIQRTEQGDSAMYLCASSFPGGKKLFFGSGTQLSVL.

This chain connects TRBV6-1 to TRBJ1-5; 7 bases map to TRBD1. The trim removed 1 base at V and 6 bases at J, leaving 3 bases unmatched. The CDR3 is made up of 14 amino acids. The germline gives CDR1 MNHNS, CDR2 SASEGT. The CDR3 DNA follows: TGTGCCAGCAGTGAAGGACAGGGAACTCAGCCCCAGCATTTT. It codes for CASSEGQGTQPQHF.

This clonotype has just one count. This chain uses TRBV27 with TRBJ1-2, with D hard to call. This CDR3 is 16 amino acids long. Trimming took 5 bases from V and 4 from J, leaving 20 bases between them. Germline assignment: CDR1 MNHEY and CDR2 SMNVEV (reference sequence). The CDR3 protein is CASSPRMGVQIYGYTF. CDR3 coding DNA: TGTGCCAGCAGTCCCCGAATGGGAGTACAGATCTATGGCTACACCTTC.

This clonotype appeared a few times. J is TRBJ1-5 and V is TRBV12-3 or TRBV12-4; TRBD1 is a possible D gene (6 bases). The CDR3 is 14 amino acids. The V and J ends lost 5 bases and 5 bases respectively, with 13 bases between them. DNA for the CDR3: TGTGCCAGCAGTCCTGCTTCAGGGGATCAGCCCCAGCATTTT. Translation gives CASSPASGDQPQHF.

This clonotype appeared a single time. The rearrangement links TRBV20-1 to TRBJ1-3, with D tentatively TRBD1 (5 bases). V lost 5 bases and J 0 bases, leaving 14 bases between the germline ends. From germline, CDR1 is DFQATT and CDR2 SNEGSKA (reference sequence). This CDR3 is 15 amino acids long. The CDR3 DNA follows: TGCAGTGCTCCCAAGGACACCTTCTCTGGAAACACCATATATTTT. As protein: CSAPKDTFSGNTIYF.

V and J are TRBV20-1 and TRBJ2-2; D gene unclear. The CDR3 length is 13 residues. CDR1 is DFQATT, CDR2 SNEGSKA, per germline (reference sequence). V gave up 4 bases and J gave up 3 bases, with 9 bases separating them. The CDR3 DNA follows: TGCAGTGCTAAAGATGCCGACACCGGGGAGCTGTTTTTT. This codes for CSAKDADTGELFF.

This rearrangement joins TRBV20-1 to TRBJ1-1; 12 nucleotides align to TRBD1. The CDR3 loop spans 15 amino acids. With 0 bases clipped from V and 8 bases from J, the junction kept 7 bases outside the gene matches. Looked up from germline, CDR1 is DFQATT and CDR2 is SNEGSKA (reference sequence). The DNA of the CDR3 is TGCAGTGCTAGAGATCCCGGGACAGGGGGCATGGAAGCTTTCTTT. Translation: CSARDPGTGGMEAFF.

This chain uses TRBV12-3 or TRBV12-4 with TRBJ2-1; 7 nucleotides match TRBD1. The CDR3 is 16 amino acids. V shed 0 bases, J shed 1 base, and the junction held 3 bases outside the gene matches. The DNA of the CDR3 is TGTGCCAGCAGTTTAGCGGGGACAGTATCCTACAATGAGCAGTTCTTC. As protein: CASSLAGTVSYNEQFF.

J is TRBJ1-2 and V is TRBV27; D is undetermined. CDR1 and CDR2 from the germline V gene are MNHEY and SMNVEV (reference sequence). V shed 6 bases and J shed 0 bases, with 8 bases lying between them. The CDR3 has 13 amino acids. The CDR3 DNA is TGTGCCAGCAGCCCTCTTGCTAACTATGGCTACACCTTC. Amino acid sequence: CASSPLANYGYTF.